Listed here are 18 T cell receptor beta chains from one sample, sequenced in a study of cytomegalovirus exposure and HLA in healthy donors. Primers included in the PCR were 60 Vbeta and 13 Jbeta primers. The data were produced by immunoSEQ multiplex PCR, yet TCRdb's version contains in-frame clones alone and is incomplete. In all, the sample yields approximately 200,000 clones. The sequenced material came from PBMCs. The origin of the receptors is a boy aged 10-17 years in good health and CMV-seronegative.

CDR3 sequence reads: CASSRPLYPLHF. CDR3 nucleotides: TGTGCCAGCAGTCGTCCCCTATATCCCCTCCACTTT. V gene TRBV5-6 combines with J gene TRBJ1-6; D remains unclear. The CDR3 sequence is 12 residues long. Germline V gene lookup returns CDR1 SGHDT and CDR2 YYEEEE. Trimming took 5 bases from V and 13 from J, leaving 13 bases between them.

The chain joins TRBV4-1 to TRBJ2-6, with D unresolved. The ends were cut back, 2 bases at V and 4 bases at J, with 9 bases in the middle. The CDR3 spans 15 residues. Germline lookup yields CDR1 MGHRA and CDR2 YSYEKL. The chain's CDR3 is CASSQPRLGANVLTF. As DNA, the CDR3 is TGCGCCAGCAGCCAACCGCGGTTGGGGGCCAACGTCCTGACTTTC.

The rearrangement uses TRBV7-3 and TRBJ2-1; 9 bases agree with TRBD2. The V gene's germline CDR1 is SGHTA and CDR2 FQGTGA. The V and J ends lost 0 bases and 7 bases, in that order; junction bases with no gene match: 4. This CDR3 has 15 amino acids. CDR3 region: CASSLTSSGVNEQFF. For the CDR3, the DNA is TGTGCCAGCAGCTTAACTTCTAGCGGGGTGAATGAGCAGTTCTTC.

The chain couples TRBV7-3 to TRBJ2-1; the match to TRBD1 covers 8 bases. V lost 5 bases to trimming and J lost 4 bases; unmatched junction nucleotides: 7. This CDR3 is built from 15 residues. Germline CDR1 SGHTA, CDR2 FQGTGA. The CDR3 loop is CASSPGTGPYNEQFF. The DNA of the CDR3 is TGTGCCAGCAGCCCCGGGACAGGACCTTACAATGAGCAGTTCTTC.

The CDR3 loop reads CTSSHPSTSPGNTGELFF. For the CDR3, the DNA is TGCACCAGCAGCCATCCGTCGACTAGCCCGGGGAACACCGGGGAGCTGTTTTTT. V is TRBV1 and J is TRBJ2-2; TRBD2, as called in the table, went unchecked against the DNA. TRBV1 is flagged as a pseudogene. The CDR3 totals 18 residues.

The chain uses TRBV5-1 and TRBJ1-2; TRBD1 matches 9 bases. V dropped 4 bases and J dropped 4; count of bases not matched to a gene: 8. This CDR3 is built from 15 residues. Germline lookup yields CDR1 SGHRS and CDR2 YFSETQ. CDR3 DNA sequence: TGCGCCAGCAGCCCGGGACAGGGATGGGGCTATGGCTACACCTTC. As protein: CASSPGQGWGYGYTF. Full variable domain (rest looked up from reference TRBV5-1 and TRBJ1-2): KAGVTQTPRYLIKTRGQQVTLSCSPISGHRSVSWYQQTPGQGLQFLFEYFSETQRNKGNFPGRFSGRQFSNSRSEMNVSTLELGDSALYLCASSPGQGWGYGYTFGSGTRLTVV.

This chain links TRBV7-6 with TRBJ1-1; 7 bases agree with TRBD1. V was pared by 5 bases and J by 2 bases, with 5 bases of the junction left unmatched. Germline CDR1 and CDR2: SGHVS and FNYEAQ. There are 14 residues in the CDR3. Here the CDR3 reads CASSRGTANTEAFF. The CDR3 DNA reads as TGTGCCAGCAGCCGCGGGACAGCTAACACTGAAGCTTTCTTT.

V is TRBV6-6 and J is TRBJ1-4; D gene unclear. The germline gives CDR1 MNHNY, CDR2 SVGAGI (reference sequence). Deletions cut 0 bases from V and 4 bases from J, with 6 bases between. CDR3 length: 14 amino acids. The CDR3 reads CASSYSRDNEKLFF. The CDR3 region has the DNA TGTGCCAGCAGTTACTCGCGAGATAATGAAAAACTGTTTTTT.

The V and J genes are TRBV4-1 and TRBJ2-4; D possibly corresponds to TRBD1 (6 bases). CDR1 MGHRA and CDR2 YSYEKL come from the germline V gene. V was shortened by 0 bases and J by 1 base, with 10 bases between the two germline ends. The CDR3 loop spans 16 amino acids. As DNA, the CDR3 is TGCGCCAGCAGCCAAGAACAGGGCGAGGCCAAAAACATTCAGTACTTC. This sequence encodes CASSQEQGEAKNIQYF.

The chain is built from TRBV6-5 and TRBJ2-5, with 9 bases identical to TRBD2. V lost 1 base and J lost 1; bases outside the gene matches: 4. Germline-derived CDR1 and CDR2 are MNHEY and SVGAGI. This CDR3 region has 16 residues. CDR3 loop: CASSYLASGTQETQYF. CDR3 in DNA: TGTGCCAGCAGTTACTTGGCTAGCGGGACCCAAGAGACCCAGTACTTC.

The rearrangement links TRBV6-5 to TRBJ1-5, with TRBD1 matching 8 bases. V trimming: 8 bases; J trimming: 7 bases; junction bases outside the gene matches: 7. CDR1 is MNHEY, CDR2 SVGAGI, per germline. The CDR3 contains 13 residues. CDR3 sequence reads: CASRQGRLQPQHF. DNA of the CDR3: TGTGCCAGCCGACAGGGGCGCCTCCAGCCCCAGCATTTT.

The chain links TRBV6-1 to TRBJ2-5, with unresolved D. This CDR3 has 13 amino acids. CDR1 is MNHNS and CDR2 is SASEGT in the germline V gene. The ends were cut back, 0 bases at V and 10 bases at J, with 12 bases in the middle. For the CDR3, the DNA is TGTGCCAGCAGTGAAGCTATTGGGCTTGGCCAGTACTTC. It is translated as CASSEAIGLGQYF.

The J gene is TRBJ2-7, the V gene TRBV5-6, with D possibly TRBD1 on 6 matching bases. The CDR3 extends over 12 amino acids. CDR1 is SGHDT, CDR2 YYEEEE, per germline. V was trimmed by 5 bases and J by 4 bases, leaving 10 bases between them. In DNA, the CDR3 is TGTGCCAGCAGTAGGACAGTTTACGAGCAGTACTTC. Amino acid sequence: CASSRTVYEQYF.

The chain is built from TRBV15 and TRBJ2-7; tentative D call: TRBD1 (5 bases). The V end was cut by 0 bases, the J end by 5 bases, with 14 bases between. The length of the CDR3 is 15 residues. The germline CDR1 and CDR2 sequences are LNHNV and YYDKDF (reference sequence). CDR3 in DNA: TGTGCCACCAGCAGAGAAGATGCAGGGCCCCACGAGCAGTACTTC. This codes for CATSREDAGPHEQYF. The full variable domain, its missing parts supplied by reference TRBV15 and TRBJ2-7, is DAMVIQNPRYQVTQFGKPVTLSCSQTLNHNVMYWYQQKSSQAPKLLFHYYDKDFNNEADTPDNFQSRRPNTSFCFLDIRSPGLGDTAMYLCATSREDAGPHEQYFGPGTRLTVT.

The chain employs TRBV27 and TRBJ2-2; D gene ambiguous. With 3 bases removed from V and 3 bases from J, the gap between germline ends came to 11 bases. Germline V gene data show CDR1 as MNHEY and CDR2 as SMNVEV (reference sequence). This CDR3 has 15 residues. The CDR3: CASSLVVSDTGELFF. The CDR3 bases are TGTGCCAGCAGTTTGGTTGTTAGTGACACCGGGGAGCTGTTTTTT.

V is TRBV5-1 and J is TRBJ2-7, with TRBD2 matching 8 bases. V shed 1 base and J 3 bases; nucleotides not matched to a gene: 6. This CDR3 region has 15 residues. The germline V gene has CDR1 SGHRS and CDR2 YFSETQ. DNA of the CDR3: TGCGCCAGCAGCTTGATCGAGCGGGGGCACTACGAGCAGTACTTC. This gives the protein CASSLIERGHYEQYF. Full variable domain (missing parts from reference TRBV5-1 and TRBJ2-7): KAGVTQTPRYLIKTRGQQVTLSCSPISGHRSVSWYQQTPGQGLQFLFEYFSETQRNKGNFPGRFSGRQFSNSRSEMNVSTLELGDSALYLCASSLIERGHYEQYFGPGTRLTVT.

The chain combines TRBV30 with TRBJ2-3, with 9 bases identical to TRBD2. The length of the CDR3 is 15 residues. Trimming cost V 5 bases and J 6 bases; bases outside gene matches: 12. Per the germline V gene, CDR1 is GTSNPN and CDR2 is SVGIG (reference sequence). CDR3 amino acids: CAWAGTSLTADTQYF. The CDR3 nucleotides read TGTGCCTGGGCCGGGACTAGCCTTACGGCGGATACGCAGTATTTT.

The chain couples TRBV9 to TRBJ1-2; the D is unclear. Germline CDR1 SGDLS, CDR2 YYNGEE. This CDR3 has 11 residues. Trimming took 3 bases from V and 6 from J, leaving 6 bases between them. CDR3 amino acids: CASSGAHGYTF. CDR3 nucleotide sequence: TGTGCCAGCAGCGGCGCCCATGGCTACACCTTC.